These 6 T cell receptor beta chains originate from one sample sequenced in a study of siplizumab effects on memory and regulatory T cells. Some clones are missing from TCRdb's copy, which holds only in-frame ones; the method was immunoSEQ multiplex PCR. The table lists more than 95,000 clones, about 94% of them singletons. The material sequenced was Tregs sorted from blood. The receptors here all came from a human donor in good health.

This clone came up once. The chain combines TRBV20-1 with TRBJ2-7; D remains unclear. Germline V gene sequence: CDR1 DFQATT, CDR2 SNEGSKA (reference sequence). This CDR3 is 11 amino acids long. The ends were cut back, 4 bases at V and 3 bases at J, with 7 bases in the middle. As DNA, the CDR3 is TGCAGTGCTATTTCGAACTACGAGCAGTACTTC. It translates to CSAISNYEQYF.

The chain employs TRBV7-9 and TRBJ1-3; D is unresolved. The CDR3 loop spans 14 amino acids. CDR1 is SEHNR, CDR2 FQNEAQ, per germline (reference sequence). Trimming cost V 7 bases and J 3 bases, with 13 bases left between them. The CDR3 region is CASNPWVGGNTIYF. The DNA for the CDR3 is TGTGCCAGCAACCCCTGGGTTGGTGGAAACACCATATATTTT.

CDR3 region: CASSFTPASGAEQYF. CDR3 in DNA: TGTGCCAGCAGCTTTACCCCGGCTAGCGGGGCTGAGCAGTACTTC. This sequence joins TRBV11-2 and TRBJ2-7, with 9 bases aligning to TRBD2. Germline loops: CDR1 SGHAT, CDR2 FQNNGV. The CDR3 has 15 residues. V was pared by 3 bases and J by 7 bases, with 10 bases of the junction left unmatched.

This rearrangement joins TRBV7-9 to TRBJ2-7, with no clear D. The CDR3 covers 13 residues. The germline CDR1 and CDR2 sequences are SEHNR and FQNEAQ (reference sequence). V dropped 1 base and J dropped 3 bases, with 7 bases sitting between them. CDR3 sequence reads: CASSLDSYYEQYF. CDR3 sequence (DNA): TGTGCCAGCAGCTTAGACTCATACTACGAGCAGTACTTC.

The chain employs TRBV7-2 and TRBJ1-5; 7 bases are a match to TRBD1. V lost 5 bases and J lost 0; bases outside the gene matches: 4. CDR3 length equals 15 residues. Per the germline V gene, CDR1 is SGHTA and CDR2 is FQGNSA. Written as DNA, the CDR3 is TGTGCCAGCAGCCTCGGGGACAGTAGCAATCAGCCCCAGCATTTT. This codes for CASSLGDSSNQPQHF. Full variable domain (outside the CDR3, taken from reference TRBV7-2 and TRBJ1-5): GAGVSQSPSNKVTEKGKDVELRCDPISGHTALYWYRQSLGQGLEFLIYFQGNSAPDKSGLPSDRFSAERTGGSVSTLTIQRTQQEDSAVYLCASSLGDSSNQPQHFGDGTRLSIL.

The gene calls are TRBV6-6 and TRBJ2-7; D ambiguous. Germline loops: CDR1 MNHNY, CDR2 SVGAGI (reference sequence). Trimming took 4 bases from V and 4 from J, leaving 14 bases between them. The CDR3 is 14 amino acids. CDR3 DNA: TGTGCCAGCAGTTCAAGAGACACTATATACGAGCAGTACTTC. Its protein product is CASSSRDTIYEQYF.